The 19 T cell receptor beta chains reported below all come from one sample, sequenced in a study of blood T cell repertoires in COVID-19. The protocol was immunoSEQ multiplex PCR, while the TCRdb copy is restricted to in-frame clones and leaves out a portion. The data hold roughly 140,000 clones, with 84% observed a single time. Sequences were obtained from PBMCs or T cells enriched from blood (not recorded which). The source of these receptors is a woman between 18 and 29 years old who had been exposed to COVID-19.

The chain uses TRBV5-1 and TRBJ1-1; 9 bases line up with TRBD1. Germline loops: CDR1 SGHRS, CDR2 YFSETQ. The trim removed 0 bases at V and 7 bases at J, leaving 16 bases unmatched. The CDR3 covers 18 residues. The CDR3 sequence: CASSLAFRTGVTTSEAFF. CDR3 coding DNA: TGCGCCAGCAGCTTGGCCTTTAGGACAGGGGTGACGACGAGTGAAGCTTTCTTT.

The chain has TRBV4-3 and TRBJ2-7, with a possible D match to TRBD2 (6 bases). V was shortened by 4 bases and J by 3 bases, with 16 bases between the two germline ends. The CDR3 is made up of 15 amino acids. Germline CDR1 is LGHNA and CDR2 is YSLEER. The CDR3 nucleotides are TGCGCCAGCAGCCCGGGGGTGAACGGGGGCTACGAGCAGTACTTC. Encoded protein: CASSPGVNGGYEQYF.

The chain uses TRBV7-3 and TRBJ2-6; D may be TRBD1 (6 bases). V was pared by 5 bases and J by 2 bases, with 19 bases between. This CDR3 spans 18 amino acids. Per germline, CDR1 SGHTA and CDR2 FQGTGA. The CDR3 loop reads CASSPLPDRDAGANVLTF. The DNA for the CDR3 is TGTGCCAGCAGCCCTCTACCGGACAGAGACGCTGGGGCCAACGTCCTGACTTTC. Together with reference TRBV7-3 and TRBJ2-6, the CDR3 gives the full variable domain: GAGVSQTPSNKVTEKGKYVELRCDPISGHTALYWYRQSLGQGPEFLIYFQGTGAADDSGLPNDRFFAVRPEGSVSTLKIQRTERGDSAVYLCASSPLPDRDAGANVLTFGAGSRLTVL.

The rearrangement joins TRBV28 to TRBJ2-5; TRBD1 agrees at 9 bases. The CDR3 covers 15 residues. Germline values: CDR1 MDHEN, CDR2 SYDVKM. With V trimmed by 4 bases and J by 3 bases, 6 bases remained unmatched. This CDR3 is CASSSPGTGKETQYF. In nucleotides, the CDR3 is TGTGCCAGCAGTTCACCCGGGACAGGGAAAGAGACCCAGTACTTC.

The V gene is TRBV6-5, the J gene TRBJ1-1; 7 bases fit TRBD1. V lost 7 bases and J lost 5; bases outside the gene matches: 7. Germline CDR1 reads MNHEY; CDR2 reads SVGAGI. The CDR3 extends over 13 amino acids. The CDR3 is CASNRGGGTEAFF. For the CDR3, the DNA is TGTGCCAGCAACAGGGGCGGTGGGACTGAAGCTTTCTTT.

V usage is TRBV7-2 and J usage is TRBJ2-7; 8 bases line up with TRBD2. This CDR3 is 16 amino acids long. Germline CDR1 SGHTA, CDR2 FQGNSA. The trim removed 3 bases at V and 3 bases at J, leaving 10 bases unmatched. The CDR3 protein is CASSLKAGGTNYEQYF. For the CDR3, the DNA is TGTGCCAGCAGCTTGAAGGCGGGAGGAACCAACTACGAGCAGTACTTC. Drawing the rest from reference TRBV7-2 and TRBJ2-7, the complete variable domain is GAGVSQSPSNKVTEKGKDVELRCDPISGHTALYWYRQSLGQGLEFLIYFQGNSAPDKSGLPSDRFSAERTGGSVSTLTIQRTQQEDSAVYLCASSLKAGGTNYEQYFGPGTRLTVT.

This chain links TRBV18 with TRBJ2-7, with 8 nucleotides matching TRBD1. Germline V gene data show CDR1 as KGHSH and CDR2 as LQKENI. The CDR3 has 14 amino acids. V dropped 5 bases and J dropped 0; count of bases not matched to a gene: 3. CDR3 sequence reads: CASSSTGGSYEQYF. The CDR3 DNA reads as TGTGCCAGCTCATCTACAGGGGGCTCCTACGAGCAGTACTTC.

This clone has just one count. This chain joins TRBV30 and TRBJ2-7, with D tentatively TRBD1 (6 bases). V dropped 2 bases and J dropped 5 bases, with 16 bases sitting between them. Germline V gene data show CDR1 as GTSNPN and CDR2 as SVGIG (reference sequence). The CDR3 contains 14 residues. In DNA, the CDR3 is TGTGCCTGGAGTCGATATACAGGGTCCGACGAGCAGTACTTC. This translates into CAWSRYTGSDEQYF.

This clone was detected only a few times. The V gene is TRBV4-3, the J gene TRBJ2-6; tentative D call: TRBD2 (5 bases). This CDR3 region has 16 residues. V lost 5 bases and J lost 0, with 11 bases in between. Germline CDR1 is LGHNA and CDR2 is YSLEER. The CDR3, as DNA: TGCGCCAGCAGCTTCTACCGGGGCTCTGGGGCCAACGTCCTGACTTTC. Its protein product is CASSFYRGSGANVLTF.

This sequence joins TRBV6-5 and TRBJ1-5; possible D gene TRBD1, 5 bases. The germline gives CDR1 MNHEY, CDR2 SVGAGI. Trimming took off 2 bases at V and 1 base at J, with 12 bases between the two ends. The CDR3 length is 16 residues. The CDR3, as DNA: TGTGCCAGCAGTTACCCCGCGGACAAGAGCAATCAGCCCCAGCATTTT. Translating gives CASSYPADKSNQPQHF.

The chain carries TRBV11-2 and TRBJ2-7, with a possible D match to TRBD1 (6 bases). V was pared by 5 bases and J by 6 bases, with 14 bases between. Germline V CDR1 and CDR2: SGHAT, FQNNGV. CDR3 length equals 13 residues. CDR3 DNA: TGTGCCAGCAGCCTACAGGGTTTGGGCGAGCAGTACTTC. Amino acid sequence: CASSLQGLGEQYF.

The chain couples TRBV24-1 to TRBJ2-1, with 7 bases that match TRBD1. Trimming took 6 bases from V and 7 from J; bases not matched to a gene: 5. Germline V gene data show CDR1 as KGHDR and CDR2 as SFDVKD. The CDR3 totals 13 residues. The CDR3 is CATSRQGRNEQFF. CDR3 coding DNA: TGTGCCACCAGTCGACAGGGTAGGAATGAGCAGTTCTTC.

The rearrangement links TRBV28 to TRBJ2-1; 10 bases match TRBD2. Germline trimming cut 5 bases from V and 8 bases from J; bases unmatched to any gene: 9. The CDR3 runs to 15 residues. Germline V gene data show CDR1 as MDHEN and CDR2 as SYDVKM. The CDR3 is CASSLGAGGTYEQFF. The CDR3, as DNA: TGTGCCAGCAGTCTCGGAGCGGGAGGGACCTATGAGCAGTTCTTC. Based on the CDR3 plus reference TRBV28 and TRBJ2-1, the full variable domain is DVKVTQSSRYLVKRTGEKVFLECVQDMDHENMFWYRQDPGLGLRLIYFSYDVKMKEKGDIPEGYSVSREKKERFSLILESASTNQTSMYLCASSLGAGGTYEQFFGPGTRLTVL.

V is TRBV7-3 and J is TRBJ2-1, with 8 bases fitting TRBD1. J lost 8 bases, V lost 2 bases, and 11 bases had no gene match. Per the germline V gene, CDR1 is SGHTA and CDR2 is FQGTGA. There are 16 residues in the CDR3. Written as DNA, the CDR3 is TGTGCCAGCAGCTTAGGCGGGACAGGTGGTTTACATGAGCAGTTCTTC. Protein product: CASSLGGTGGLHEQFF.

The CDR3 sequence is CASTEQGRLRNTEAFF. The CDR3 nucleotides are TGTGCCAGTACCGAACAGGGGAGACTGCGGAACACTGAAGCTTTCTTT. The J gene is TRBJ1-1, the V gene TRBV19; the match to TRBD1 covers 7 bases. Germline assignment: CDR1 LNHDA and CDR2 SQIVND (reference sequence). Trimming at V came to 7 bases and at J to 1 base, leaving 12 bases not matched to a gene. The CDR3 totals 16 residues.

V is TRBV5-4 and J is TRBJ2-2; D call uncertain. Between the trimmed V and J ends, which lost 4 bases and 4 bases, there was a span of 8 bases. CDR1 SGHNT and CDR2 YYREEE come from the germline V gene (reference sequence). This CDR3 region has 13 residues. CDR3 coding DNA: TGTGCCAGCAGCGGCCGTGCCACCGGGGAGCTGTTTTTT. The encoded protein is CASSGRATGELFF.

The genes are TRBV4-3 and TRBJ1-6, with 8 bases aligning to TRBD1. This CDR3 is built from 16 residues. Germline V gene sequence: CDR1 LGHNA, CDR2 YSLEER. Trimming cost V 0 bases and J 5 bases; bases outside gene matches: 3. The CDR3 spells CASSQENRGNNSPLHF. The DNA of the CDR3 is TGCGCCAGCAGCCAAGAGAACAGGGGGAATAATTCACCCCTCCACTTT.

This rearrangement joins TRBV2 to TRBJ2-1, with 7 bases identical to TRBD2. V trimming: 7 bases; J trimming: 7 bases; junction bases outside the gene matches: 16. This CDR3 is 16 amino acids long. The germline gives CDR1 SNHLY, CDR2 FYNNEI. In DNA, the CDR3 is TGTGCCAGCATAGGGGTCCGCGGGAGAGTAAGGAATGAGCAGTTCTTC. It codes for CASIGVRGRVRNEQFF.

The CDR3 spells CASTTSGSGANVLTF. The DNA of the CDR3 is TGTGCCAGCACTACCTCAGGGTCTGGGGCCAACGTCCTGACTTTC. V is TRBV6-5 and J is TRBJ2-6; the D gene is possibly TRBD1 (5 bases). Trimming cost V 7 bases and J 1 base, with 11 bases left between them. The germline CDR1 and CDR2 sequences are MNHEY and SVGAGI. This CDR3 contains 15 residues.